This T cell receptor (beta chain) was sequenced in a study of shared clonotypes between healthy human individuals. V lost 0 bases and J 1 base, leaving 4 bases between the germline ends. Per the germline V gene, CDR1 is LNHNV and CDR2 is YYDKDF (reference sequence). The CDR3 totals 14 residues. At deep level, the assay was performed. Data came from immunoSEQ multiplex PCR; TCRdb stores just in-frame clones and leaves some out. The sample holds under 1,900,000 clones, approximately 98.5% seen once. Study-level results: Clonotype sharing across a few donors was observed for around 5.1% of naive CD4 clonotypes.

Note on this clone: Its cognate antigen is unknown. Other DNA sequences within the sample encode an identical CDR3.

The rearrangement joins TRBV15 to TRBJ1-5, with D unclear. The sequenced sample consisted of naive CD4+ T cells sorted from blood. Regarding subset: CD45RA+ positively selected. The TCR sequence derives from a young man in good health. Here the CDR3 reads CATSRDKSNQPQHF. CDR3 coding DNA: TGTGCCACCAGCAGAGACAAGAGCAATCAGCCCCAGCATTTT.